One T cell receptor beta chain is described in this entry. No antigen is known for it. V was trimmed by 0 bases and J by 4 bases, leaving 16 bases between them. This CDR3 contains 16 residues. Per germline, CDR1 SGHNT and CDR2 YYREEE (reference sequence). This sample is drawn from a study of T cell repertoires in cytomegalovirus infection. About the study: TCR beta signatures that were public indicated CMV infection and matching HLA type. Study findings and constraints: Accumulated public TCR beta family frequency recognized individuals carrying CMV together with the relevant HLA. Ex vivo responses were dominated by HLA-C-restricted CMV-specific TCR beta clonotypes.

TCRdb redid the calling of the reads with MiXCR, one entry per CDR3 protein. Of under 600,000 distinct CDR3 sequences in the sample, approximately 17% were seen once. Specimen: CD8+ T cells from PBMCs. The source is a human donor in good health (CMV status not recorded). Some clones in this sample may be carry-over from other donors' samples. This chain uses TRBV5-4 with TRBJ1-2; D is perhaps TRBD1 (5 bases). As DNA, the CDR3 is TGTGCCAGCAGCTTGGTTGGGGAAGGGGTTACCTATGGCTACACCTTC. Translation gives CASSLVGEGVTYGYTF.